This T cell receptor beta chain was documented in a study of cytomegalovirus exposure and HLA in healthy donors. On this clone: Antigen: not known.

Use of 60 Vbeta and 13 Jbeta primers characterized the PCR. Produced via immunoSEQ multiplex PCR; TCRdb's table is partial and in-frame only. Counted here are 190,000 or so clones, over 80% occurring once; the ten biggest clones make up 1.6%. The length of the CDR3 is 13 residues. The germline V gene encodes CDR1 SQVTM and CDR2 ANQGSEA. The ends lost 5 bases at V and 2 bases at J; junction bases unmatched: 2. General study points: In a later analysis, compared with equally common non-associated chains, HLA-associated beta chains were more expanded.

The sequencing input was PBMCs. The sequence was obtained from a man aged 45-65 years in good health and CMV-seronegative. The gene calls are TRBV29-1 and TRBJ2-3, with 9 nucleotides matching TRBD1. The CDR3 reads CSVWDRVTDTQYF. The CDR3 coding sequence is TGCAGCGTTTGGGACAGGGTCACAGATACGCAGTATTTT.